This TCR beta chain was sequenced for a study of OX40 agonist ivuxolimab in advanced cancers. Study details: Patients were dosed with the agonistic anti-OX40 (CD134) antibody ivuxolimab. Hepatocellular carcinoma, melanoma, renal cell or head and neck cancer was diagnosed in the dose-escalation patients.

The CDR3 covers 14 residues. Germline CDR1 reads SQVTM; CDR2 reads ANQGSEA. The V end was cut by 1 base, the J end by 0 bases, with 10 bases between. TCRdb keeps only in-frame clones here, not all; method: immunoSEQ multiplex PCR. The repertoire holds tens of thousands of clones, with almost 95% as singletons. Regarding the study as a whole: Expanded peripheral T cell antigen specificity was not determined. Researchers report that CD8+ T cells had, on average, more expanded clones than CD4+.

Worth noting for this clone: Its antigen is not identified.

Sequencing was performed on CD4+ or CD8+ T cells sorted from blood, taken in a trial of the OX40 agonist ivuxolimab. The source is an adult with an advanced solid tumor such as melanoma, head and neck, liver or kidney cancer. The chain is built from TRBV29-1 and TRBJ2-7; D is perhaps TRBD2 (5 bases). The CDR3, as DNA: TGCAGCGTTGAAGTACGAGGGTTCTCCTACGAGCAGTACTTC. Translating gives CSVEVRGFSYEQYF.